Listed here is a single TCR beta chain. This sample stems from a study of Ad26.COV2.S vaccination and SARS-CoV-2 variants. In the study overall: Intramuscularly, Ad26.COV2.S was given either once or twice, 56 days apart.

Treatment: some 20 received Ad26.COV2.S at low or high dose, single or two shots; 5 received placebo; per-sample allocation not given. Specimen acquisition occurred on day 63 following the initial vaccine or placebo injection. The J segment lost 8 bases and the V segment lost 6 bases, leaving 12 bases of the junction unmatched. The CDR3 runs 14 residues. Germline-derived CDR1 and CDR2 are SGHAT and FQNNGV. Repertoires were generated with immunoSEQ multiplex PCR, while TCRdb's copy carries only in-frame clones and drops some. Of about 440,000 clones detected, less than 95% appear once; the ten largest clones hold around 4.5%.

The TCR was taken from a person aged 18-60 years who received the Ad26.COV2.S COVID-19 vaccine or a placebo. The chain has TRBV11-2 and TRBJ1-2; 7 nucleotides align to TRBD1. The specimen comprised peripheral blood, sampled in a trial of Ad26.COV2.S vaccine versus placebo. CDR3: CASSIGTELGGYTF. The CDR3, as DNA: TGTGCCAGCAGTATCGGGACAGAGCTGGGAGGCTACACCTTC. The full variable domain, its missing parts supplied by reference TRBV11-2 and TRBJ1-2, is EAGVAQSPRYKIIEKRQSVAFWCNPISGHATLYWYQQILGQGPKLLIQFQNNGVVDDSQLPKDRFSAERLKGVDSTLKIQPAKLEDSAVYLCASSIGTELGGYTFGSGTRLTVV.